One sample yielded the 28 T cell receptor beta chains listed below, sequenced in a study of OX40 agonist ivuxolimab in advanced cancers. Repertoires were generated with immunoSEQ multiplex PCR, while TCRdb's copy carries only in-frame clones and drops some. The table records over 70,000 clones, 70% to 90% of them present only once. This specimen was CD4+ or CD8+ T cells sorted from blood, taken in a trial of the OX40 agonist ivuxolimab. The receptors stem from an adult with an advanced solid tumor such as melanoma, head and neck, liver or kidney cancer.

This chain links TRBV28 with TRBJ2-3; weak D call: TRBD1 (5 bases). The germline V gene encodes CDR1 MDHEN and CDR2 SYDVKM. There are 14 residues in the CDR3. Deletions cut 6 bases from V and 3 bases from J, with 13 bases between. CDR3 sequence reads: CASSSYSGTDTQYF. The CDR3 DNA is TGTGCCAGCAGCTCATACTCAGGGACAGATACGCAGTATTTT.

The rearrangement uses TRBV19 and TRBJ1-4; 8 bases map to TRBD1. J was trimmed by 0 bases and V by 3 bases; bases with no gene match: 3. The germline V gene encodes CDR1 LNHDA and CDR2 SQIVND (reference sequence). This CDR3 region has 16 residues. In DNA, the CDR3 is TGTGCCAGTAGTATTCAGGACAGGGCAACTAATGAAAAACTGTTTTTT. This gives the protein CASSIQDRATNEKLFF.

The genes are TRBV10-2 and TRBJ2-7, with TRBD2 identical over 12 bases. This CDR3 has 15 amino acids. From germline, CDR1 is WSHSY and CDR2 SAAADI. J lost 3 bases, V lost 6 bases, and 6 bases had no gene match. CDR3 nucleotide sequence: TGCGCCAGCAGCGCCAGACTAGCGGGAGACTACGAGCAGTACTTC. This encodes CASSARLAGDYEQYF.

This chain's CDR3 is CAWSVRVVRWNTEAFF. The CDR3 DNA reads as TGTGCCTGGAGTGTACGGGTAGTAAGGTGGAACACTGAAGCTTTCTTT. This chain links TRBV30 with TRBJ1-1; D unresolved. In germline, CDR1 is GTSNPN, CDR2 SVGIG (reference sequence). V was clipped by 0 bases and J by 1 base, with 15 bases between them. This CDR3 has 16 amino acids.

The chain has TRBV19 and TRBJ2-5, with 13 bases identical to TRBD2. This CDR3 region has 17 residues. V lost 4 bases and J lost 5; bases outside the gene matches: 10. Germline lookup yields CDR1 LNHDA and CDR2 SQIVND (reference sequence). CDR3 nucleotides: TGTGCCAGTAGTAGACTAGCGGGAGGATTAATGTCGGAGACCCAGTACTTC. It yields the protein CASSRLAGGLMSETQYF.

V usage is TRBV28 and J usage is TRBJ1-5; D is ambiguous. From germline, CDR1 is MDHEN and CDR2 SYDVKM. The CDR3 covers 12 residues. Trimming left V 3 bases short and J 5 bases short, with 5 bases between. The CDR3 here is CASSFADQPQHF. The CDR3 region has the DNA TGTGCCAGCAGTTTCGCGGATCAGCCCCAGCATTTT.

The chain carries TRBV10-3 and TRBJ2-2, with D possibly being TRBD2 (5 bases). Per germline, CDR1 ENHRY and CDR2 SYGVKD. The V and J ends lost 3 bases and 6 bases respectively, with 23 bases between them. This CDR3 comprises 18 residues. Written as DNA, the CDR3 is TGTGCCATCAGTGACTCCCCGGGGATACTAGGAGAGCCCGGGGAGCTGTTTTTT. Translated: CAISDSPGILGEPGELFF.

The genes are TRBV7-9 and TRBJ2-7; 7 bases fit TRBD1. The J segment lost 3 bases and the V segment lost 1 base, leaving 3 bases of the junction unmatched. This CDR3 region has 14 residues. The germline gives CDR1 SEHNR, CDR2 FQNEAQ (reference sequence). The CDR3, as DNA: TGTGCCAGCAGCTTAGGGCAGGGGGTCTACGAGCAGTACTTC. Translation gives CASSLGQGVYEQYF.

This chain links TRBV28 with TRBJ2-3, with TRBD2 matching 8 bases. CDR3 size: 14 residues. Looked up from germline, CDR1 is MDHEN and CDR2 is SYDVKM. J gave up 3 bases and V 10 bases, and 9 bases lay outside the gene matches. CDR3 sequence reads: CATTSGRVTDTQYF. The CDR3 nucleotides are TGTGCCACCACAAGCGGGAGAGTTACAGATACGCAGTATTTT.

V gene TRBV30 combines with J gene TRBJ2-7; D uncertain. Trimming shortened V by 3 bases and J by 0 bases, and 9 bases separated the two germline ends. The CDR3 has 13 residues. From germline, CDR1 is GTSNPN and CDR2 SVGIG (reference sequence). The CDR3 reads CAWSRTDSYEQYF. CDR3 DNA: TGTGCCTGGAGCAGGACCGACTCCTACGAGCAGTACTTC.

The chain is built from TRBV21-1 and TRBJ2-1; TRBD2, the D gene given by the table, was not confirmed from the DNA. TRBV21-1 corresponds to a pseudogene. The CDR3 has 15 amino acids. CDR3 nucleotides: TGTGCCAGCAGGAGACTAGCGGGCTCGAGCAATGAGCAGTTCTTC. Translated, it gives CASRRLAGSSNEQFF.

This sequence joins TRBV6-1 and TRBJ1-5, with TRBD1 identical over 7 bases. The CDR3 covers 15 residues. The J segment lost 7 bases and the V segment lost 4 bases, leaving 10 bases of the junction unmatched. Looked up from germline, CDR1 is MNHNS and CDR2 is SASEGT. CDR3 sequence reads: CASSAPQGQGQPQHF. DNA for the CDR3: TGTGCCAGCAGTGCACCACAGGGGCAAGGGCAGCCCCAGCATTTT.

The chain carries TRBV5-1 and TRBJ2-7; maybe TRBD1 (5 bases). The length of the CDR3 is 15 residues. Between the trimmed V and J ends, which lost 4 bases and 6 bases, there was a span of 20 bases. Looked up from germline, CDR1 is SGHRS and CDR2 is YFSETQ. The CDR3 loop reads CASSIGHAPSVEQYF. The CDR3 DNA follows: TGCGCCAGCAGCATAGGACACGCCCCGTCGGTCGAGCAGTACTTC.

The V gene is TRBV9, the J gene TRBJ2-3; a possible D gene is TRBD2 (6 bases). The V end was cut by 0 bases, the J end by 6 bases, with 14 bases between. The CDR3 is 15 amino acids. Looked up from germline, CDR1 is SGDLS and CDR2 is YYNGEE. CDR3 sequence reads: CASSVGPGEGDTQYF. The DNA of the CDR3 is TGTGCCAGCAGCGTAGGTCCGGGAGAAGGGGATACGCAGTATTTT.

The rearrangement uses TRBV29-1 and TRBJ1-2; TRBD1 matches 11 bases. The CDR3 runs to 12 residues. The germline CDR1 and CDR2 sequences are SQVTM and ANQGSEA. Trimming removed 6 bases from V and 4 bases from J; junction bases left unmatched: 1. The CDR3: CSVDRGPYGYTF. CDR3 coding DNA: TGCAGCGTGGACAGGGGGCCCTATGGCTACACCTTC.

This rearrangement joins TRBV7-6 to TRBJ1-3; 8 nucleotides line up with TRBD1. The germline V gene encodes CDR1 SGHVS and CDR2 FNYEAQ. The CDR3 is 16 amino acids. V lost 1 base and J lost 0; bases outside the gene matches: 2. The CDR3, as DNA: TGTGCCAGCAGCTTAGGGACAGGGCCCTCTGGAAACACCATATATTTT. Translated: CASSLGTGPSGNTIYF.

The chain carries TRBV5-1 and TRBJ2-4, with TRBD1 matching over 9 bases. Germline loops: CDR1 SGHRS, CDR2 YFSETQ. CDR3 length: 18 residues. V lost 6 bases, J lost 0 bases, and 13 bases stayed unmatched. In nucleotides, the CDR3 is TGCGCCAGCACCTCGGGACAGGGCCCGATTATAGCCAAAAACATTCAGTACTTC. Translated, it gives CASTSGQGPIIAKNIQYF.

The chain employs TRBV4-1 and TRBJ2-3, with D possibly TRBD1 on 6 matching bases. V lost 0 bases and J 5 bases, leaving 15 bases between the germline ends. CDR1 is MGHRA and CDR2 is YSYEKL in the germline V gene. CDR3 size: 16 residues. DNA for the CDR3: TGCGCCAGCAGCCAAGAAGTGCAGGGGCTTATAGATACGCAGTATTTT. Protein sequence: CASSQEVQGLIDTQYF.

The rearrangement links TRBV29-1 to TRBJ2-7; D uncertain. The CDR3 is 12 residues long. The V gene's germline CDR1 is SQVTM and CDR2 ANQGSEA. V lost 4 bases and J 2 bases, leaving 9 bases between the germline ends. CDR3 nucleotide sequence: TGCAGCGTTGTACACCAGCCCTACGAGCAGTACTTC. Translation: CSVVHQPYEQYF.

The V gene is TRBV6-1, the J gene TRBJ2-2, with 7 bases that match TRBD2. The germline CDR1 and CDR2 sequences are MNHNS and SASEGT. The CDR3 is made up of 13 amino acids. DNA of the CDR3: TGTGCAGCCAGGAGTAGCGGGACCGGGGAGCTGTTTTTT. It yields the protein CAARSSGTGELFF.

This chain connects TRBV5-6 to TRBJ2-7, with 9 bases identical to TRBD2. CDR1 is SGHDT and CDR2 is YYEEEE in the germline V gene. V was clipped by 4 bases and J by 6 bases; unmatched bases: 14. CDR3 length: 16 residues. The CDR3 loop reads CASSQFQRTSVVEQYF. In DNA, the CDR3 is TGTGCCAGCAGCCAATTCCAGAGGACTAGCGTCGTCGAGCAGTACTTC.

This rearrangement joins TRBV27 to TRBJ2-7; 7 bases are a match to TRBD2. This CDR3 region has 15 residues. The trim removed 2 bases at V and 4 bases at J, leaving 8 bases unmatched. Germline lookup yields CDR1 MNHEY and CDR2 SMNVEV (reference sequence). The DNA for the CDR3 is TGTGCCAGCAGTTTAAAGGCTAGCGGCAGTTACGAGCAGTACTTC. Amino acids: CASSLKASGSYEQYF.

The V gene is TRBV5-6, the J gene TRBJ2-5; D unresolved. Germline CDR1 and CDR2: SGHDT and YYEEEE. V was clipped by 2 bases and J by 5 bases, with 10 bases between them. The CDR3 covers 13 residues. The CDR3 loop is CASSFELRETQYF. For the CDR3, the DNA is TGTGCCAGCAGCTTCGAGTTACGGGAGACCCAGTACTTC.

This chain connects TRBV19 to TRBJ2-5; 11 bases align to TRBD2. The length of the CDR3 is 15 residues. Germline assignment: CDR1 LNHDA and CDR2 SQIVND (reference sequence). J gave up 2 bases and V 5 bases, and 4 bases lay outside the gene matches. CDR3 DNA: TGTGCCAGTAGTCAACGACTAGCGGGACAAGAGACCCAGTACTTC. As protein: CASSQRLAGQETQYF.

The chain is built from TRBV29-1 and TRBJ2-5, with 11 bases fitting TRBD1. CDR1 is SQVTM and CDR2 is ANQGSEA in the germline V gene. The V segment lost 0 bases and the J segment 4 bases; nucleotides outside the gene matches: 7. The CDR3 runs 16 residues. CDR3 loop: CSVEDPGTGGLETQYF. The CDR3 bases are TGCAGCGTTGAAGATCCTGGGACAGGGGGATTAGAGACCCAGTACTTC.

V is TRBV11-2 and J is TRBJ2-7, with D perhaps TRBD1 or TRBD2 (7 bases each). V lost 6 bases and J lost 3, with 12 bases in between. The length of the CDR3 is 13 residues. Germline CDR1 is SGHAT and CDR2 is FQNNGV. This CDR3 is CASSSGGGYEQYF. The CDR3 DNA sequence: TGTGCCAGCAGTTCAGGGGGGGGCTACGAGCAGTACTTC.

The V call is TRBV2, the J call TRBJ2-7; D possibly corresponds to TRBD2 (6 bases). Trimming removed 5 bases at V and 2 bases at J, with 10 bases between. The CDR3 has 13 residues. Germline CDR1 reads SNHLY; CDR2 reads FYNNEI. The CDR3 sequence is CASSKRTTYEQYF. The CDR3 coding sequence is TGTGCCAGCAGTAAGCGGACTACCTACGAGCAGTACTTC.

The chain combines TRBV7-2 with TRBJ2-3; D might be TRBD2 (6 bases). The germline V gene has CDR1 SGHTA and CDR2 FQGNSA. V was cut by 6 bases and J by 0 bases, with 19 bases left in between. The CDR3 spans 17 residues. The CDR3 DNA reads as TGTGCCAGCAGTTTACGACCCGCGGGGTATAGCACAGATACGCAGTATTTT. Its translation: CASSLRPAGYSTDTQYF. Together with reference TRBV7-2 and TRBJ2-3, the CDR3 gives the full variable domain: GAGVSQSPSNKVTEKGKDVELRCDPISGHTALYWYRQSLGQGLEFLIYFQGNSAPDKSGLPSDRFSAERTGGSVSTLTIQRTQQEDSAVYLCASSLRPAGYSTDTQYFGPGTRLTVL.